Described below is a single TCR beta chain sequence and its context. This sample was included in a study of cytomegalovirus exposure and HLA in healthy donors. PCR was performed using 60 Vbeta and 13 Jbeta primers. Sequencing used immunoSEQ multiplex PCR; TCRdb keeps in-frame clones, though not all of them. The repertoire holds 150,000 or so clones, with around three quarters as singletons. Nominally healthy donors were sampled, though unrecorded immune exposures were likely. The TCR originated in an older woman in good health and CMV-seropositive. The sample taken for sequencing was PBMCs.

CDR3 region: CASSIAARTNRGHNQPQHF. CDR3 coding DNA: TGTGCCAGTAGTATAGCGGCCCGCACGAACAGGGGCCACAATCAGCCCCAGCATTTT. V usage is TRBV19 and J usage is TRBJ1-5; 7 bases align to TRBD1. The V gene's germline CDR1 is LNHDA and CDR2 SQIVND (reference sequence). J was trimmed by 3 bases and V by 1 base; bases with no gene match: 15. CDR3 length: 19 residues.